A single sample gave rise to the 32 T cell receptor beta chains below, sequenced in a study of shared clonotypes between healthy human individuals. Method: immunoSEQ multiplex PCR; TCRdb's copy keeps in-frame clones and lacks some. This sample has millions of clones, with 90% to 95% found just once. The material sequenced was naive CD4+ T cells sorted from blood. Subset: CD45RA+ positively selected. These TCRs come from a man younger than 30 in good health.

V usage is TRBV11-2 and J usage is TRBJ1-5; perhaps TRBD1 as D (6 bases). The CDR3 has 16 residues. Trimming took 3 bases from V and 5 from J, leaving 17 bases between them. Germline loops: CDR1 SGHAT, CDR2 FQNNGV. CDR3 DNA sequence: TGTGCCAGCAGCTTGTCTTTCAGGGGAAACGATCAGCCCCAGCATTTT. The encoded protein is CASSLSFRGNDQPQHF.

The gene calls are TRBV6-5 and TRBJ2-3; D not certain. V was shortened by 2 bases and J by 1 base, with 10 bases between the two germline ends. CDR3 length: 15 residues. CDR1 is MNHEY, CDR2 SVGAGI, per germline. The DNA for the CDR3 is TGTGCCAGCAGTTACCCCCCTCACGGCACAGATACGCAGTATTTT. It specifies CASSYPPHGTDTQYF.

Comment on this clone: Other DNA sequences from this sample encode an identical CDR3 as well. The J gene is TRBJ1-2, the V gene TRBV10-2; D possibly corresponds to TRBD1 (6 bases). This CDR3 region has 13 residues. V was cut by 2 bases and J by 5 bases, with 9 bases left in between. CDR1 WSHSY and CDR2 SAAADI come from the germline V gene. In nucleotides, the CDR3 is TGCGCCAGCAGTGAGCGAGGGGGGTATGGCTACACCTTC. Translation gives CASSERGGYGYTF.

Here the CDR3 DNA reads TGTGCCAGCAGCTACTCGGCTGTCTTCCAAGAGACCCAGTACTTC. Its protein product is CASSYSAVFQETQYF. The chain couples TRBV7-9 to TRBJ2-5; D remains ambiguous. This CDR3 comprises 15 residues. The germline V and J ends were trimmed by 4 bases and 1 base, with 13 bases remaining between them. Looked up from germline, CDR1 is SEHNR and CDR2 is FQNEAQ (reference sequence).

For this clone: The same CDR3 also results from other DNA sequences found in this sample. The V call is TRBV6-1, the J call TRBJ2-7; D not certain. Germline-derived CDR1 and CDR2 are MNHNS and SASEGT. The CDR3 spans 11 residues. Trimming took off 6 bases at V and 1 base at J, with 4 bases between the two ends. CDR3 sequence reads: CASSRSYEQYF. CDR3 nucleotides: TGTGCCAGCAGCAGGTCCTACGAGCAGTACTTC.

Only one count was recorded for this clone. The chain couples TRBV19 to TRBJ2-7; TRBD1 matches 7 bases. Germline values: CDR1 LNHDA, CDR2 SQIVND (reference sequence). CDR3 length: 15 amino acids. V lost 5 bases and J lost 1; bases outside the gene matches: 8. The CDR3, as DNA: TGTGCCAGTAGTCTACAGGGGCTATCATCCTACGAGCAGTACTTC. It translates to CASSLQGLSSYEQYF.

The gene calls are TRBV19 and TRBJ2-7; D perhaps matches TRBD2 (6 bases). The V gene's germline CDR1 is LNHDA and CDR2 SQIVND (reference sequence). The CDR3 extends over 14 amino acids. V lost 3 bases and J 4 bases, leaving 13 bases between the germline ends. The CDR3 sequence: CASSMQGGTYEQYF. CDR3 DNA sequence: TGTGCCAGTAGTATGCAGGGAGGAACTTACGAGCAGTACTTC. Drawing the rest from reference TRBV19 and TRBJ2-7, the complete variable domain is DGGITQSPKYLFRKEGQNVTLSCEQNLNHDAMYWYRQDPGQGLRLIYYSQIVNDFQKGDIAEGYSVSREKKESFPLTVTSAQKNPTAFYLCASSMQGGTYEQYFGPGTRLTVT.

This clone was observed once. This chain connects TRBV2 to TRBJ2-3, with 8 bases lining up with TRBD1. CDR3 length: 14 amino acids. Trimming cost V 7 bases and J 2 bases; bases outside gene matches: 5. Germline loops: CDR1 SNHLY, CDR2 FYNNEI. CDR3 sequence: CASTWTGLTDTQYF. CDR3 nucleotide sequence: TGTGCCAGCACTTGGACAGGGCTCACAGATACGCAGTATTTT. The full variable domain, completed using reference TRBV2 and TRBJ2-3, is EPEVTQTPSHQVTQMGQEVILRCVPISNHLYFYWYRQILGQKVEFLVSFYNNEISEKSEIFDDQFSVERPDGSNFTLKIRSTKLEDSAMYFCASTWTGLTDTQYFGPGTRLTVL.

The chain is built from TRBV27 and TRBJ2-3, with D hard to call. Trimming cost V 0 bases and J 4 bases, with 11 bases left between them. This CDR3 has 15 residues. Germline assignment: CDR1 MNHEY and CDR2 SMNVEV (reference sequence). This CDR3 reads CASSLSGTSADTQYF. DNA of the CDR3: TGTGCCAGCAGTTTATCGGGCACCTCAGCAGATACGCAGTATTTT.

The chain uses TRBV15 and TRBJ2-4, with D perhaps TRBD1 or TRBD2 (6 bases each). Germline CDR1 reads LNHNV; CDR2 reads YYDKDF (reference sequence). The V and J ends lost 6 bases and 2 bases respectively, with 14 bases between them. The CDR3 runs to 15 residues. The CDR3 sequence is CATSIVGGTKNIQYF. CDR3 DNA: TGTGCCACCAGTATAGTGGGGGGCACCAAAAACATTCAGTACTTC.

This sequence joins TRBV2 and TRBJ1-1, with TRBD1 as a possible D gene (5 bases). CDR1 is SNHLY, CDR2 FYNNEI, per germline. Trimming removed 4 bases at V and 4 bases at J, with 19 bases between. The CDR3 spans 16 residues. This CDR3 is CASSGPRLTGGTEAFF. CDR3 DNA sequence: TGTGCCAGCAGTGGCCCCCGACTAACGGGGGGCACTGAAGCTTTCTTT.

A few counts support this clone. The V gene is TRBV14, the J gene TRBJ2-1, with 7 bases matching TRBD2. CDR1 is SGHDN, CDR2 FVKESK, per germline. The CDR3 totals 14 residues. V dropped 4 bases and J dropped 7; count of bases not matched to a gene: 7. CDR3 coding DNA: TGTGCCAGCAGCCTCGCGGGAGTGGGAAATGAGCAGTTCTTC. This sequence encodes CASSLAGVGNEQFF.

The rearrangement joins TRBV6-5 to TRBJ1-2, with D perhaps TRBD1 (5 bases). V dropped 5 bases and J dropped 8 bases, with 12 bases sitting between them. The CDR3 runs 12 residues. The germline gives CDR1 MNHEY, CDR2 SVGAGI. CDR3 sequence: CASSTREGGYTF. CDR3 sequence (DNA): TGTGCCAGCAGTACCAGGGAAGGAGGCTACACCTTC.

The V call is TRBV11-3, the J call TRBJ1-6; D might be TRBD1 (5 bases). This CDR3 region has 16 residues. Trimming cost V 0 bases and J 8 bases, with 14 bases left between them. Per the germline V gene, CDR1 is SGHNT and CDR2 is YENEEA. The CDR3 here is CASSLEVWQGYSPLHF. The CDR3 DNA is TGTGCCAGCAGCTTAGAAGTCTGGCAGGGTTATTCACCCCTCCACTTT.

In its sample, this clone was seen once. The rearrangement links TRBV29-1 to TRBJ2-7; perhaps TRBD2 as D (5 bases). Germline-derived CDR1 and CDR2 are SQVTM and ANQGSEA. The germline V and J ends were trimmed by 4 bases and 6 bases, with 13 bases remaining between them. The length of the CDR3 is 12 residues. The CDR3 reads CSVGPSLGEQYF. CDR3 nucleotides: TGCAGCGTTGGCCCTAGCCTCGGCGAGCAGTACTTC.

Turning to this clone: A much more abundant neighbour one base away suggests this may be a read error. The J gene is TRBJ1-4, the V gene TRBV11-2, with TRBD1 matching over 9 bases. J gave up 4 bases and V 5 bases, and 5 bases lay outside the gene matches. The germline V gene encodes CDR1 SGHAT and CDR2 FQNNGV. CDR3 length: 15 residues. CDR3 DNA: TGTGCCAGCAGCGAACAGGGGGCGTTTAATGAAAAACTGTTTTTT. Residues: CASSEQGAFNEKLFF.

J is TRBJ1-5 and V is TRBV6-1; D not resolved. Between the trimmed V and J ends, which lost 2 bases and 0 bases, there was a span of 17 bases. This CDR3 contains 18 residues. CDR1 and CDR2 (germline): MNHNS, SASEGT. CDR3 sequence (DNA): TGTGCCAGCAGTGAACAGTTGGGAATTCATTATAGCAATCAGCCCCAGCATTTT. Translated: CASSEQLGIHYSNQPQHF.

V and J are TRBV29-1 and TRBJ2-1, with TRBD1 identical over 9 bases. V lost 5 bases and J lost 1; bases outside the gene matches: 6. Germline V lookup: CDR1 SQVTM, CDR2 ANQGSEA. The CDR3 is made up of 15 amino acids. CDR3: CSVRRDRESYNEQFF. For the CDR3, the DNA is TGCAGCGTTCGCCGGGACAGGGAATCCTACAATGAGCAGTTCTTC.

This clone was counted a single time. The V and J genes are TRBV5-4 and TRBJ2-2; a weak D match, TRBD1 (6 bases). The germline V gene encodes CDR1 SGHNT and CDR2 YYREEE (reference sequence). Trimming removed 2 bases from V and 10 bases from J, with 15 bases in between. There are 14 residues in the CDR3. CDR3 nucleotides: TGTGCCAGCAGCTTAAACGCCGGGACATCGGAGCTGTTTTTT. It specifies CASSLNAGTSELFF.

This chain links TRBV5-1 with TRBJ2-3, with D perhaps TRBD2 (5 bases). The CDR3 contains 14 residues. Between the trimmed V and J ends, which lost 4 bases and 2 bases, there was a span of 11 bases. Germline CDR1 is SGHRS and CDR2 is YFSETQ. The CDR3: CASSAGDHTDTQYF. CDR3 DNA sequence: TGCGCCAGCAGCGCCGGGGATCACACAGATACGCAGTATTTT.

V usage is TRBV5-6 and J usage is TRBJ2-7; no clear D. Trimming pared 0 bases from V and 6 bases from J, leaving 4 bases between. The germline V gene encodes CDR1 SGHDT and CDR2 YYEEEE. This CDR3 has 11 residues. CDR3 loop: CASSLAREQYF. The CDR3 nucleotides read TGTGCCAGCAGCTTGGCTCGCGAGCAGTACTTC.

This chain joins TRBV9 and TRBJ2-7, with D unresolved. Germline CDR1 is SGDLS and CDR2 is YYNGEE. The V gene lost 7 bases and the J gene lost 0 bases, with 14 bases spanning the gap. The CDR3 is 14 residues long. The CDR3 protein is CASSVGISSYEQYF. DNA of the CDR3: TGTGCCAGCTCCGTTGGGATAAGCTCCTACGAGCAGTACTTC.

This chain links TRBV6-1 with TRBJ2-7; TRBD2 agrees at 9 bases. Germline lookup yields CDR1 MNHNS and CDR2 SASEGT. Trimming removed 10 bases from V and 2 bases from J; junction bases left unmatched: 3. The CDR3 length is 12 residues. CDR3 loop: CAIASGTYEQYF. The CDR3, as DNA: TGTGCCATCGCTAGCGGGACCTACGAGCAGTACTTC.

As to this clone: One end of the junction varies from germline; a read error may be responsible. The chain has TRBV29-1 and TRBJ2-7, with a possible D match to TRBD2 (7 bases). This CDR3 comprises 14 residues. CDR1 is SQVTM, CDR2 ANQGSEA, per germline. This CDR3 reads CSVDGLRGPEEQSF. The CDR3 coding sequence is TGCAGCGTTGATGGGTTGCGGGGGCCTGAGGAGCAGTCCTTC.

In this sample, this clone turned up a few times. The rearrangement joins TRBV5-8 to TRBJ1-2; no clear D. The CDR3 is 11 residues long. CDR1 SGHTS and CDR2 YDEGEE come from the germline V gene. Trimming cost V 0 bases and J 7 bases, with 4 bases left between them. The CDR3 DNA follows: TGTGCCAGCAGCTTGGAGGTTGGCTACACCTTC. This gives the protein CASSLEVGYTF.

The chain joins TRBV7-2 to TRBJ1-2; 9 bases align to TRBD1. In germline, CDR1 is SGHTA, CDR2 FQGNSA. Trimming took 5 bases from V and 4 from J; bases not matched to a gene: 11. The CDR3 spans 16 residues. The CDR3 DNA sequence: TGTGCCAGCAGCCCAAGGACAGGGGATCGGGGCTATGGCTACACCTTC. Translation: CASSPRTGDRGYGYTF.

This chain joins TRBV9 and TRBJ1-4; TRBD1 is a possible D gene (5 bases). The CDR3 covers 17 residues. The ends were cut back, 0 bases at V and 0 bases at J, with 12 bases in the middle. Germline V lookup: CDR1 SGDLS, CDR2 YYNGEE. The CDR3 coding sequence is TGTGCCAGCAGCGTAGAGAACAGGAGAGCAACTAATGAAAAACTGTTTTTT. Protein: CASSVENRRATNEKLFF.

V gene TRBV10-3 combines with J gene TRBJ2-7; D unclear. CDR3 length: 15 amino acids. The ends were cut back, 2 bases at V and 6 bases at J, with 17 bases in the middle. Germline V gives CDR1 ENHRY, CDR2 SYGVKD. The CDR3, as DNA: TGTGCCATCAGTGAGCCCGGCAGTAACCAACCCGAGCAGTACTTC. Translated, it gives CAISEPGSNQPEQYF.

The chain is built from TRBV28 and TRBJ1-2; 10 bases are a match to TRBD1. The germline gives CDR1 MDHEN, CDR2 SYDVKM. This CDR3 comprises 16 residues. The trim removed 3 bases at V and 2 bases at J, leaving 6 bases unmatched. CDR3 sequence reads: CASSLSPGQGNYGYTF. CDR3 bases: TGTGCCAGCAGTTTGTCTCCGGGACAGGGGAACTATGGCTACACCTTC.

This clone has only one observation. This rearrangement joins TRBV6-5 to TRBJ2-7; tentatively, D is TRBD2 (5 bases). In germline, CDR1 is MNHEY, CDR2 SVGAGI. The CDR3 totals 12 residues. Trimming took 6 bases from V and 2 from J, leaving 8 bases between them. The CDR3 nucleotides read TGTGCCAGCAGCGAGGGAACCTACGAGCAGTACTTC. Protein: CASSEGTYEQYF.

The CDR3 region has the DNA TGTGCCAGCAGCTTCGCCACGGGGAGCACAGATACGCAGTATTTT. Translation: CASSFATGSTDTQYF. The chain couples TRBV7-9 to TRBJ2-3; D perhaps matches TRBD2 (5 bases). There are 15 residues in the CDR3. Trimming stripped 3 bases from V and 0 bases from J, with 10 bases between. CDR1 SEHNR and CDR2 FQNEAQ come from the germline V gene (reference sequence).

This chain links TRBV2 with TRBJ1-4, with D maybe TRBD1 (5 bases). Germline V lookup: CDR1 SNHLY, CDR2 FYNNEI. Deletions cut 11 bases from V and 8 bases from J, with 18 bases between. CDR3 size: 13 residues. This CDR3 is CAGTERRGEKLFF. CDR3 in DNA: TGTGCCGGGACCGAACGACGGGGGGAAAAACTGTTTTTT. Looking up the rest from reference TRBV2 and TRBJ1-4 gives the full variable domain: EPEVTQTPSHQVTQMGQEVILRCVPISNHLYFYWYRQILGQKVEFLVSFYNNEISEKSEIFDDQFSVERPDGSNFTLKIRSTKLEDSAMYFCAGTERRGEKLFFGSGTQLSVL.